Below, one T cell receptor beta chain is given with its context. The data belong to a study of T cells after yellow fever vaccination. One entry per CDR3 protein results from TCRdb running MiXCR on the 5' RACE reads. This repertoire shows 350,000 or so distinct CDR3 sequences, around 8.1% found once; its top ten account for around 17%. CDR1 and CDR2 (germline): LNHNV, YYDKDF (reference sequence). V dropped 0 bases and J dropped 0 bases, with 6 bases sitting between them. The length of the CDR3 is 15 residues. The chain carries TRBV15 and TRBJ1-3, with D unresolved. This material consisted of PBMCs, taken approximately 47 days after the first yellow fever vaccination. This clonotype originated in a man younger than 35 who received the YFV17D yellow fever vaccine. Here the CDR3 DNA reads TGTGCCACCAGCAGAGATCGGGCCTCTGGAAACACCATATATTTT. This codes for CATSRDRASGNTIYF. Complete variable domain (other parts from reference TRBV15 and TRBJ1-3): DAMVIQNPRYQVTQFGKPVTLSCSQTLNHNVMYWYQQKSSQAPKLLFHYYDKDFNNEADTPDNFQSRRPNTSFCFLDIRSPGLGDTAMYLCATSRDRASGNTIYFGEGSWLTVV.